A single sample gave rise to the 25 T cell receptor beta chains below, sequenced in a study of early T cells in non-severe SARS-CoV-2 infection. Using its own MiXCR run on the 5' RACE reads, TCRdb lists one record per CDR3 protein. The repertoire holds about 80,000 distinct CDR3 sequences, approximately 9.1% seen once, with nearly 5% in the top ten. Sequencing input: whole blood. All receptors come from an adult who was a healthcare worker with PCR-confirmed SARS-CoV-2 infection or an uninfected control (not recorded which).

This clonotype was seen repeatedly, ten times or more. The CDR3 DNA reads TGTGCCAGCAGCCGTACCTTAGCGGGAGGACACGGGGAGCTGTTTTTT. Amino acid sequence: CASSRTLAGGHGELFF. The chain carries TRBV3-1 and TRBJ2-2; 10 bases agree with TRBD2. V lost 4 bases and J lost 7; bases outside the gene matches: 9. In germline, CDR1 is LGHDT, CDR2 YNNKEL (reference sequence). This CDR3 has 16 residues.

The sample holds a few counts of this clonotype. The V and J genes are TRBV12-3 or TRBV12-4 and TRBJ2-7; D possibly uses TRBD1 or TRBD2 (5 bases each). V lost 5 bases to trimming and J lost 2 bases, with 10 bases between them. This CDR3 has 13 amino acids. DNA for the CDR3: TGTGCCAGCAGTCGGGGCCAAGCCTACGAGCAGTACTTC. As protein: CASSRGQAYEQYF.

This clonotype was seen a handful of times. This chain links TRBV28 with TRBJ2-4; D possibly uses TRBD1 or TRBD2 (5 bases each). V was shortened by 3 bases and J by 9 bases, with 21 bases between the two germline ends. CDR1 is MDHEN, CDR2 SYDVKM, per germline. The CDR3 totals 16 residues. The CDR3 DNA is TGTGCCAGCAGTTTCCACCGGGGACGGACCCCAAGCATTCAGTACTTC. Its protein is CASSFHRGRTPSIQYF. Looking up the rest from reference TRBV28 and TRBJ2-4 gives the full variable domain: DVKVTQSSRYLVKRTGEKVFLECVQDMDHENMFWYRQDPGLGLRLIYFSYDVKMKEKGDIPEGYSVSREKKERFSLILESASTNQTSMYLCASSFHRGRTPSIQYFGAGTRLSVL.

In its sample, this clonotype was seen a few times. The chain employs TRBV10-3 and TRBJ1-1; the match to TRBD1 covers 9 bases. CDR3 length: 16 amino acids. The germline CDR1 and CDR2 sequences are ENHRY and SYGVKD. V was pared by 9 bases and J by 3 bases, with 14 bases of the junction left unmatched. The CDR3 DNA sequence: TGTGCCATACAAGCCGGGACAGGGTTTCGAGACACTGAAGCTTTCTTT. Translation: CAIQAGTGFRDTEAFF.

The chain employs TRBV12-3 or TRBV12-4 and TRBJ2-2; possibly TRBD2 for D (5 bases). This CDR3 region has 15 residues. Trimming shortened V by 6 bases and J by 0 bases, and 11 bases separated the two germline ends. The CDR3 nucleotides read TGTGCCAGCAGACTCCGGGGTTCGAACACCGGGGAGCTGTTTTTT. This translates into CASRLRGSNTGELFF.

This clonotype has ten or more counts. V gene TRBV2 combines with J gene TRBJ2-7; no reliable D call. V gave up 7 bases and J gave up 6 bases, with 10 bases separating them. This CDR3 spans 11 amino acids. CDR1 and CDR2 from the germline V gene are SNHLY and FYNNEI. CDR3 bases: TGTGCCAGCAACCTCCCCCCCGAGCAGTACTTC. Translated: CASNLPPEQYF.

On this clonotype itself: At one end the junction does not follow the germline gene, possibly because of a read error. This chain uses TRBV28 with TRBJ2-1; D is perhaps TRBD1 or TRBD2 (5 bases each). Germline-derived CDR1 and CDR2 are MDHEN and SYDVKM. This CDR3 is built from 15 residues. The CDR3 region has the DNA TGTACCAGCAGACATACTAGGGGCGGGTACAATGAGCAGTTCTTC. Translation: CTSRHTRGGYNEQFF. The variable domain in full, with the rest retrieved from reference TRBV28 and TRBJ2-1, is DVKVTQSSRYLVKRTGEKVFLECVQDMDHENMFWYRQDPGLGLRLIYFSYDVKMKEKGDIPEGYSVSREKKERFSLILESASTNQTSMYLCTSRHTRGGYNEQFFGPGTRLTVL.

This clonotype has more than one count but fewer than ten. The V call is TRBV7-2, the J call TRBJ2-1; no reliable D call. Germline loops: CDR1 SGHTA, CDR2 FQGNSA. The CDR3 consists of 13 residues. V gave up 4 bases and J gave up 5 bases, with 9 bases separating them. This CDR3 reads CASSSYLNNEQFF. Here the CDR3 DNA reads TGTGCCAGCAGCTCCTACCTGAACAATGAGCAGTTCTTC.

The chain recombines TRBV9 with TRBJ2-7; 8 nucleotides match TRBD2. Losses at the gene ends were 2 bases for V and 3 bases for J; bases not matched to a gene: 4. From germline, CDR1 is SGDLS and CDR2 YYNGEE. The CDR3 is 14 residues long. The DNA for the CDR3 is TGTGCCAGCAGCGTGACTAGCGAGGACTACGAGCAGTACTTC. Its translation is CASSVTSEDYEQYF.

This clonotype came up many times. The chain uses TRBV20-1 and TRBJ2-2, with TRBD2 matching over 13 bases. The germline gives CDR1 DFQATT, CDR2 SNEGSKA (reference sequence). The CDR3 consists of 18 residues. The V gene end was trimmed by 0 bases and the J gene end by 1 base; junction bases not matched to a gene: 5. The chain's CDR3 is CSARDLRLAGGNTGELFF. The CDR3 DNA reads TGCAGTGCTAGAGATCTGCGACTAGCGGGAGGGAACACCGGGGAGCTGTTTTTT.

This clonotype was counted many times. The rearrangement uses TRBV20-1 and TRBJ1-6; the D gene is possibly TRBD1 (5 bases). The germline gives CDR1 DFQATT, CDR2 SNEGSKA (reference sequence). CDR3 length: 14 residues. Between the trimmed V and J ends, which lost 1 base and 8 bases, there was a span of 12 bases. The CDR3 DNA reads as TGCAGTGCTAGAGGGGGCTTCTTGGATTCACCCCTCCACTTT. This encodes CSARGGFLDSPLHF.

The J gene is TRBJ2-1, the V gene TRBV10-3, with D possibly TRBD2 on 5 matching bases. This CDR3 is 12 amino acids long. Deletions cut 6 bases from V and 9 bases from J, with 12 bases between. Germline V CDR1 and CDR2: ENHRY, SYGVKD. In DNA, the CDR3 is TGTGCCATCAGGACCCCTGAGGGTGAGCAGTTCTTC. Translated: CAIRTPEGEQFF.

This clonotype occurred many times. The rearrangement links TRBV28 to TRBJ1-6; 9 bases align to TRBD1. The CDR3 consists of 17 residues. After removal of 6 bases from V and 8 bases from J, the junction contained 14 bases not matched to a gene. The germline CDR1 and CDR2 sequences are MDHEN and SYDVKM. For the CDR3, the DNA is TGTGCCAGCAGACTTGACAGGGGGAGCAGGCGGTATTCACCCCTCCACTTT. This sequence encodes CASRLDRGSRRYSPLHF.

This clonotype was observed many times. The chain uses TRBV3-1 and TRBJ2-1, with 16 bases matching TRBD2. Germline V gives CDR1 LGHDT, CDR2 YNNKEL (reference sequence). The CDR3 has 18 residues. The trim removed 2 bases at V and 8 bases at J, leaving 9 bases unmatched. CDR3 nucleotide sequence: TGTGCCAGCAGCCAACTCGGGACTAGCGGGAGGGCCGCGGATGAGCAGTTCTTC. Residues: CASSQLGTSGRAADEQFF.

This clonotype has at least ten counts. This rearrangement joins TRBV28 to TRBJ2-7, with 8 bases fitting TRBD2. Germline V gene data show CDR1 as MDHEN and CDR2 as SYDVKM. The CDR3 sequence is 15 residues long. The V segment lost 5 bases and the J segment 5 bases; nucleotides outside the gene matches: 11. CDR3 in DNA: TGTGCCAGCAGTCCAGCCGGGAGGGCCGGTCACGAGCAGTACTTC. Translation: CASSPAGRAGHEQYF.

This clonotype occurred many times. The V and J genes are TRBV12-3 or TRBV12-4 and TRBJ1-1, with a possible D match to TRBD1 (5 bases). The V end lost 4 bases, the J end lost 6 bases, and 15 bases lay between the germline ends. This CDR3 has 14 amino acids. CDR3: CASSSTGGGPEAFF. The CDR3 DNA is TGTGCCAGCAGTTCCACCGGGGGGGGTCCTGAAGCTTTCTTT.

Many counts were recorded for this clonotype. The V call is TRBV10-2, the J call TRBJ2-7, with a tentative D call TRBD1 (5 bases). From germline, CDR1 is WSHSY and CDR2 SAAADI. V lost 2 bases and J 1 base, leaving 6 bases between the germline ends. The CDR3 runs 13 residues. As DNA, the CDR3 is TGCGCCAGCAGTGAGCCAGGGTCCTACGAGCAGTACTTC. It is translated as CASSEPGSYEQYF.

This clonotype was seen repeatedly, ten times or more. J is TRBJ2-7 and V is TRBV4-2; 12 nucleotides match TRBD2. Germline V gene data show CDR1 as LGHNA and CDR2 as YNFKEQ. Germline trimming cut 3 bases from V and 7 bases from J; bases unmatched to any gene: 7. The CDR3 sequence is 15 residues long. The CDR3 coding sequence is TGTGCCAGCAGCCATGGACTAGCGGGACCGGAGGAGCAGTACTTC. This encodes CASSHGLAGPEEQYF.

This clonotype was seen ten or more times. The rearrangement links TRBV27 to TRBJ2-7; perhaps TRBD2 as D (6 bases). Trimming shortened V by 0 bases and J by 6 bases, and 9 bases separated the two germline ends. Germline CDR1 is MNHEY and CDR2 is SMNVEV (reference sequence). CDR3 length: 13 residues. Here the CDR3 reads CASSLSGGLEQYF. In nucleotides, the CDR3 is TGTGCCAGCAGTTTATCCGGGGGTCTCGAGCAGTACTTC.

This clonotype came up many times. The rearrangement joins TRBV28 to TRBJ2-7, with D maybe TRBD2 (5 bases). The germline gives CDR1 MDHEN, CDR2 SYDVKM. The V end lost 6 bases, the J end lost 12 bases, and 18 bases lay between the germline ends. The CDR3 is 12 amino acids. The CDR3 bases are TGTGCCAGCAGCCAGACGGTCAAAGGGAGGTACTTC. This translates into CASSQTVKGRYF.

The V gene is TRBV19, the J gene TRBJ2-1, with 9 bases aligning to TRBD2. J lost 5 bases, V lost 6 bases, and 5 bases had no gene match. Germline-derived CDR1 and CDR2 are LNHDA and SQIVND (reference sequence). This CDR3 has 14 residues. CDR3 in amino acids: CASSSSGTHNEQFF. CDR3 nucleotides: TGTGCCAGTAGCTCTAGCGGGACACACAATGAGCAGTTCTTC.

This clonotype was seen at least ten times. The chain couples TRBV19 to TRBJ1-5; the D is unclear. V lost 1 base to trimming and J lost 4 bases, with 8 bases between them. Germline CDR1 LNHDA, CDR2 SQIVND (reference sequence). CDR3 length equals 14 residues. The DNA of the CDR3 is TGTGCCAGTAGTATAGGTCGGATTAATCAGCCCCAGCATTTT. It is translated as CASSIGRINQPQHF.

The J gene is TRBJ1-2, the V gene TRBV28; D possibly corresponds to TRBD1 (6 bases). This CDR3 spans 16 amino acids. Germline CDR1 MDHEN, CDR2 SYDVKM. Trimming removed 7 bases from V and 0 bases from J, with 18 bases in between. In DNA form, the CDR3 reads TGTGCCAGCACACGGGGAGACAGGAGAGCTAACTATGGCTACACCTTC. This gives the protein CASTRGDRRANYGYTF.

This clonotype is a singleton in its sample. This clone may be a read error of a much larger clone one base away. The chain is built from TRBV28 and TRBJ2-7; D is possibly TRBD2 (6 bases). The CDR3 totals 12 residues. Germline CDR1 and CDR2: MDHEN and SYDVKM. The CDR3 coding sequence is TGTGCCAGTAGGACTACCTCCCACGAGCAGTACTTC. As protein: CASRTTSHEQYF.

The sample holds many counts of this clonotype. This chain links TRBV20-1 with TRBJ1-6, with D hard to call. The CDR3 extends over 14 amino acids. Germline CDR1 is DFQATT and CDR2 is SNEGSKA (reference sequence). V lost 4 bases and J 3 bases, leaving 10 bases between the germline ends. The CDR3 loop is CSAISRGYNSPLHF. The CDR3 DNA reads TGCAGTGCTATAAGTCGAGGCTATAATTCACCCCTCCACTTT.